These 18 T cell receptor beta chains were all obtained from the same sample, sequenced in a study of spatial heterogeneity in lung cancer. Study outcomes and limitations: Counts of expanded intratumoral alpha and beta TCRs tracked tumor mutation counts.

As to time point: sample taken at primary tumor resection. TCRdb used MiXCR to reprocess the 5' RACE reads, holding one entry per CDR3 protein. Of approximately 21,000 distinct CDR3 sequences listed, about 6.8% are singletons. These receptors' targets are unknown. The material sequenced was lung tumor tissue, taken at surgery. These receptors were taken from a male donor with early-stage non-small cell lung cancer.

This clonotype was seen a handful of times. CDR3 DNA: TGTGCCAGCAGCCACGGTCAGGGCGGCACAGATACGCAGTATTTT. Protein: CASSHGQGGTDTQYF. The V and J genes are TRBV4-2 and TRBJ2-3; D might be TRBD1 (5 bases). V shed 3 bases and J shed 1 base, with 11 bases lying between them. Germline CDR1 and CDR2: LGHNA and YNFKEQ. The CDR3 extends over 15 amino acids.

This clonotype appeared many times. This chain uses TRBV3-1 with TRBJ2-1; D possibly uses TRBD1 or TRBD2 (7 bases each). Per germline, CDR1 LGHDT and CDR2 YNNKEL (reference sequence). The CDR3 spans 14 residues. Trimming left V 4 bases short and J 12 bases short, with 19 bases between. The CDR3, as DNA: TGTGCCAGCAGCCTTCGTCGGACTAGGGGGCGGCAGTTCTTC. It is translated as CASSLRRTRGRQFF.

This clonotype showed up just a few times. This chain connects TRBV12-3 or TRBV12-4 to TRBJ1-5; a possible D gene is TRBD1 (5 bases). Trimming removed 2 bases at V and 1 base at J, with 12 bases between. The CDR3 length is 16 residues. The CDR3 spells CASSLSGKGSNQPQHF. In DNA form, the CDR3 reads TGTGCCAGCAGTTTATCGGGAAAGGGGAGCAATCAGCCCCAGCATTTT.

There are many counts of this clonotype. V is TRBV6-5 and J is TRBJ1-4; D might be TRBD1 (5 bases). Germline values: CDR1 MNHEY, CDR2 SVGAGI. The CDR3 extends over 15 amino acids. V lost 6 bases, J lost 4 bases, and 15 bases lay in between. CDR3 bases: TGTGCCAGCAGCCCCGGGACGGGCCTTAATGAAAAACTGTTTTTT. Residues: CASSPGTGLNEKLFF.

At least ten counts were recorded for this clonotype. The chain has TRBV5-1 and TRBJ1-1, with no clear D. This CDR3 is built from 12 residues. The V gene's germline CDR1 is SGHRS and CDR2 YFSETQ. Trimming pared 4 bases from V and 1 base from J, leaving 5 bases between. Here the CDR3 DNA reads TGCGCCAGCAGCCGTGGGAACACTGAAGCTTTCTTT. As protein: CASSRGNTEAFF.

The chain recombines TRBV7-2 with TRBJ2-5; D not certain. There are 14 residues in the CDR3. The germline V and J ends were trimmed by 1 base and 1 base, with 7 bases remaining between them. Germline CDR1 reads SGHTA; CDR2 reads FQGNSA. The CDR3 here is CASSLVGIQETQYF. DNA for the CDR3: TGTGCCAGCAGCTTAGTAGGGATCCAAGAGACCCAGTACTTC.

This clonotype was observed a handful of times. For the CDR3, the DNA is TGTGCCAGCAGCGTCTCAGGGGGTGGTCAAGAGACCCAGTACTTC. The encoded protein is CASSVSGGGQETQYF. V and J are TRBV9 and TRBJ2-5; 7 bases line up with TRBD1. Trimming at V came to 2 bases and at J to 2 bases, leaving 6 bases not matched to a gene. The CDR3 extends over 15 amino acids. CDR1 and CDR2 (germline): SGDLS, YYNGEE.

This clonotype was counted ten times or more. This rearrangement joins TRBV12-3 or TRBV12-4 to TRBJ1-2; 10 bases agree with TRBD1. After removal of 1 base from V and 4 bases from J, the junction contained 3 bases not matched to a gene. The CDR3 consists of 15 residues. CDR3 amino acids: CASSLGWDRGYGYTF. The DNA for the CDR3 is TGTGCCAGCAGTTTAGGGTGGGACAGGGGCTATGGCTACACCTTC.

This chain links TRBV11-2 with TRBJ2-7; the match to TRBD2 covers 7 bases. V dropped 5 bases and J dropped 6; count of bases not matched to a gene: 19. Looked up from germline, CDR1 is SGHAT and CDR2 is FQNNGV. The CDR3 totals 17 residues. This chain's CDR3 is CASSAGRSRNPGGEQYF. The CDR3 DNA follows: TGTGCCAGCAGCGCCGGGAGGAGTAGGAACCCCGGCGGCGAGCAGTACTTC.

V gene TRBV4-2 combines with J gene TRBJ1-2; the match to TRBD1 covers 7 bases. Per germline, CDR1 LGHNA and CDR2 YNFKEQ. The CDR3 sequence is 16 residues long. The ends lost 8 bases at V and 2 bases at J; junction bases unmatched: 14. The CDR3 coding sequence is TGTGCCAGCCGACAACCGGGACAGCAGACAAACTATGGCTACACCTTC. Translation: CASRQPGQQTNYGYTF.

This clonotype was detected a few times. The genes are TRBV20-1 and TRBJ2-3; the match to TRBD2 covers 12 bases. The CDR3 runs to 16 residues. Germline CDR1 reads DFQATT; CDR2 reads SNEGSKA (reference sequence). The J segment lost 5 bases and the V segment lost 5 bases, leaving 11 bases of the junction unmatched. DNA of the CDR3: TGCAGTGCTCCGCCGACTAGCGGGAGAGCAATAGATACGCAGTATTTT. It encodes CSAPPTSGRAIDTQYF.

V gene TRBV27 combines with J gene TRBJ1-5, with D possibly matching TRBD1 (6 bases). The V end was cut by 6 bases, the J end by 0 bases, with 15 bases between. This CDR3 has 16 residues. Looked up from germline, CDR1 is MNHEY and CDR2 is SMNVEV (reference sequence). The CDR3 region has the DNA TGTGCCAGCAGATCGGGACAAATGATTAGCAATCAGCCCCAGCATTTT. This sequence encodes CASRSGQMISNQPQHF.

This clonotype was recorded a few times. One base away lies a much larger clone, so this may be a sequencing read error. The chain has TRBV5-1 and TRBJ2-4; no clear D. CDR3 size: 11 residues. Germline V CDR1 and CDR2: SGHRS, YFSETQ. CDR3 amino acids: CAISSETIQYF. In nucleotides, the CDR3 is TGCGCCATCAGCTCAGAAACGATTCAGTACTTC.

This clonotype was found many times. The J gene is TRBJ1-6, the V gene TRBV20-1, with 10 positions matching TRBD1. In germline, CDR1 is DFQATT, CDR2 SNEGSKA (reference sequence). V shed 5 bases, J shed 8 bases, and the junction held 6 bases outside the gene matches. This CDR3 spans 14 amino acids. The CDR3 nucleotides read TGCAGTGCTCGGGAGACAGGGGGCTATTCACCCCTCCACTTT. Translating it yields CSARETGGYSPLHF.

This clonotype was picked up many times. The V and J genes are TRBV4-1 and TRBJ2-1; D tentatively fits TRBD1 or TRBD2 (6 bases each). The CDR3 spans 20 residues. Germline CDR1 reads MGHRA; CDR2 reads YSYEKL. V dropped 2 bases and J dropped 2 bases, with 25 bases sitting between them. As DNA, the CDR3 is TGCGCCAGCAGCCAATTTCTCAGGGGAGGAAGCCTCTCTCCCTACAATGAGCAGTTCTTC. Amino acid sequence: CASSQFLRGGSLSPYNEQFF.

The table lists this clonotype with many counts. This chain joins TRBV27 and TRBJ2-7; D remains unclear. V lost 3 bases and J 0 bases, leaving 18 bases between the germline ends. The CDR3 spans 17 residues. The germline gives CDR1 MNHEY, CDR2 SMNVEV (reference sequence). The CDR3 nucleotides read TGTGCCAGCAGTTTTTCCCCGGGTGCAGGAAGCTCCTACGAGCAGTACTTC. Its translation: CASSFSPGAGSSYEQYF.

This clonotype was recorded many times. V gene TRBV20-1 combines with J gene TRBJ1-1, with D possibly TRBD1 on 5 matching bases. CDR1 and CDR2 from the germline V gene are DFQATT and SNEGSKA (reference sequence). The CDR3 contains 15 residues. Trimming took 6 bases from V and 2 from J, leaving 19 bases between them. The CDR3 DNA is TGCAGTGCCAATAGGGGAAGGGGCTTCAACACTGAAGCTTTCTTT. Its translation is CSANRGRGFNTEAFF.

This clonotype was observed many times. The chain combines TRBV28 with TRBJ1-1; D remains unclear. From germline, CDR1 is MDHEN and CDR2 SYDVKM. Trimming stripped 1 base from V and 4 bases from J, with 10 bases between. CDR3 size: 14 residues. CDR3 nucleotides: TGTGCCAGCAGTTTATCGGGCCCTTTCACTGAAGCTTTCTTT. Translation gives CASSLSGPFTEAFF.